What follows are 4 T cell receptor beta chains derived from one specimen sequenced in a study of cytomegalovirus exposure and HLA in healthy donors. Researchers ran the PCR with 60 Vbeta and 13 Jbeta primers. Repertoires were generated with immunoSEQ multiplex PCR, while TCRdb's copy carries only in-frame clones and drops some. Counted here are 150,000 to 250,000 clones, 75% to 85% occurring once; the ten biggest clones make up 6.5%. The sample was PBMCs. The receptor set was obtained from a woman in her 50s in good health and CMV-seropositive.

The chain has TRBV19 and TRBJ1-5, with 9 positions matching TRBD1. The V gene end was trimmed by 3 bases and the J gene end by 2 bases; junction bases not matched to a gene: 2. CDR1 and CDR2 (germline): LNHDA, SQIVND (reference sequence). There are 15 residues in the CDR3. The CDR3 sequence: CASSIRDRGNQPQHF. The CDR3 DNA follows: TGTGCCAGTAGTATTAGGGACAGGGGCAATCAGCCCCAGCATTTT.

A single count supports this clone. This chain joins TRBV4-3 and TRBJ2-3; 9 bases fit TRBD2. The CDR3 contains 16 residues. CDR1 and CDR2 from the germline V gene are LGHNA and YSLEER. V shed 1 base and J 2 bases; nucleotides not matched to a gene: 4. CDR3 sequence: CASSQGIAGATDTQYF. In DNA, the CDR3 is TGCGCCAGCAGCCAAGGTATAGCGGGGGCCACAGATACGCAGTATTTT.

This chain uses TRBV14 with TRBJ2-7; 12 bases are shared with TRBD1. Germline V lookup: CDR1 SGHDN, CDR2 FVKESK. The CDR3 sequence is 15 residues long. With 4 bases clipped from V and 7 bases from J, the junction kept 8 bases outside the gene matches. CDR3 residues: CASSPWDRGLGEQYF. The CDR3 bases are TGTGCCAGCAGCCCCTGGGACAGGGGGCTAGGTGAGCAGTACTTC.

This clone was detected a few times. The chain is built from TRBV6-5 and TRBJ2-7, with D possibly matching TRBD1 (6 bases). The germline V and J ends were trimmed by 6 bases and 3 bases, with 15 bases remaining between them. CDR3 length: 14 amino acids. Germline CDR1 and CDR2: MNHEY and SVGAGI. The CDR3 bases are TGTGCCAGCAGGACAGGCCCCGTAGTCTACGAGCAGTACTTC. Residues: CASRTGPVVYEQYF.